This is a list of T cell receptor beta chains from one sample in a study of spatial heterogeneity in lung cancer. TCRdb processed the 5' RACE reads anew with MiXCR; each CDR3 protein has one entry. The sample lists 25,000 to 35,000 distinct CDR3 sequences, 5% to 6% occurring once. The source was PBMCs, collected at follow-up. The receptors here all came from a female donor with early-stage non-small cell lung cancer. CDR3s include the opening cysteine and the closing phenylalanine or tryptophan. Each record gives: clone size, J gene, CDR3 length, V gene, D gene, CDR3 DNA, CDR3 protein. The D gene is left open where the match is weak. Where a row states a size, it is once, few, many or the class of an expanded clone; other rows omit it.

many,TRBJ1-2,14,TRBV29-1,.,TGCAGCGTTGATGAGGGGACTGATTTCTATGGCTACACCTTC,CSVDEGTDFYGYTF
.,TRBJ1-1,10,TRBV6-2/TRBV6-3,.,TGTGCCAGCGGATACACTGAAGCTTTCTTT,CASGYTEAFF
many,TRBJ2-4,12,TRBV7-2,.,TGTGCCAGCAGCTTAGTCATGAACATTCAGTACTTC,CASSLVMNIQYF
many,TRBJ2-1,13,TRBV5-1,.,TGCGCCAGCAGCTCCCTATCCTACAATGAGCAGTTCTTC,CASSSLSYNEQFF
.,TRBJ1-1,12,TRBV27,.,TGTGCCAGCAGTTCATGGGGGGCTGAAGCTTTCTTT,CASSSWGAEAFF
many,TRBJ2-5,15,TRBV7-2,TRBD1,TGTGCCAGCAGCTTAGACAGGGGGCCCCAAGAGACCCAGTACTTC,CASSLDRGPQETQYF
.,TRBJ2-5,15,TRBV9,TRBD2,TGTGCCAGCAGCGTCGGACTAGCGGGAGTGGAGACCCAGTACTTC,CASSVGLAGVETQYF
.,TRBJ1-3,14,TRBV20-1,.,TGCAGTGCTAGCCCCTCCCTCTCTGGAAACACCATATATTTT,CSASPSLSGNTIYF
many,TRBJ2-3,17,TRBV5-1,TRBD2,TGCGCCAGCAGTTTTCCTAGCGGGGGATCGCCCACAGATACGCAGTATTTT,CASSFPSGGSPTDTQYF
many,TRBJ2-1,17,TRBV11-1,.,TGTGCCAGCAGCTTAGCCCTGGGACAAGGCTCCTACAATGAGCAGTTCTTC,CASSLALGQGSYNEQFF
many,TRBJ2-1,15,TRBV6-5,TRBD2,TGTGCCAGCCGGGGGAGCGGGGGGGTCTACAATGAGCAGTTCTTC,CASRGSGGVYNEQFF
.,TRBJ1-3,15,TRBV6-6,.,TGTGCCAGCAGTTACTCAGCAGGGGCTGGAAACACCATATATTTT,CASSYSAGAGNTIYF